These T cell receptor beta chains were read from a single sample in a study of human T cells and chemical hapten exposure. TCRdb ran MiXCR on the RACE reads and lists one entry per CDR3 protein. Among about 380,000 distinct CDR3 sequences, more than 4.5% were seen once, and the ten largest hold around 2%. The sample here was whole blood, taken in connection with sensitization to the hapten diphenylcyclopropenone (DPC). The origin of the receptors is a woman aged 50 to 65 with alopecia areata. Some clones in this sample may be carry-over from other donors' samples. The CDR3 runs from the conserved cysteine through the conserved F or W. The order of the fields is J gene, clone size, D gene, V gene, CDR3 protein, CDR3 DNA. A D gene is named only where the DNA matches it firmly. The size entry is marked missing in some rows and otherwise reads once, few, many or a size class.

J: TRBJ1-4; size: NA; D: NA; V: TRBV29-1; CDR3: CSAGQYNEKLFF; DNA: TGCAGCGCCGGACAGTATAATGAAAAACTGTTTTTT
J: TRBJ2-3; size: many; D: TRBD2; V: TRBV6-6; CDR3: CASSYSKTSGSTDTQYF; DNA: TGTGCCAGCAGTTACTCGAAAACTAGCGGGAGCACAGATACGCAGTATTTT
J: TRBJ2-7; size: many; D: NA; V: TRBV28; CDR3: CASSLFSGHPPYEQYF; DNA: TGTGCCAGCAGTTTATTCTCGGGGCACCCTCCCTACGAGCAGTACTTC
J: TRBJ2-1; size: many; D: TRBD2; V: TRBV7-2; CDR3: CASSSTSGRNYNEQFF; DNA: TGTGCCAGCAGCTCAACTAGCGGAAGAAACTACAATGAGCAGTTCTTC
J: TRBJ1-1; size: many; D: TRBD1; V: TRBV27; CDR3: CASSFQGADTEAFF; DNA: TGTGCCAGCAGTTTTCAGGGGGCGGACACTGAAGCTTTCTTT
J: TRBJ2-3; size: few; D: NA; V: TRBV29-1; CDR3: CSVARGVTDTQYF; DNA: TGCAGCGTTGCTAGGGGTGTCACAGATACGCAGTATTTT
J: TRBJ2-1; size: many; D: NA; V: TRBV11-2; CDR3: CASSWDKRLYNEQFF; DNA: TGTGCCAGCAGCTGGGACAAACGCCTATACAATGAGCAGTTCTTC
J: TRBJ2-3; size: many; D: NA; V: TRBV27; CDR3: CASSPFSGITDTQYF; DNA: TGTGCCAGCAGTCCTTTTAGCGGTATCACAGATACGCAGTATTTT
J: TRBJ2-1; size: NA; D: NA; V: TRBV10-2; CDR3: CATSITILGYNEQFF; DNA: TGCGCCACCAGTATCACCATATTGGGTTACAATGAGCAGTTCTTC
J: TRBJ1-2; size: few; D: NA; V: TRBV2; CDR3: CASRGTAHGYTF; DNA: TGTGCCAGCAGGGGGACTGCACATGGCTACACCTTC
J: TRBJ1-6; size: few; D: NA; V: TRBV6-5; CDR3: CASSYSSLGASSYNSPLHF; DNA: TGTGCCAGCAGTTACTCTAGCCTTGGGGCGAGCTCCTATAATTCACCCCTCCACTTT
J: TRBJ2-1; size: few; D: NA; V: TRBV9; CDR3: CASSAVLGDNEQFF; DNA: TGTGCCAGCAGCGCCGTACTAGGCGACAATGAGCAGTTCTTC
J: TRBJ2-1; size: few; D: NA; V: TRBV29-1; CDR3: CSVEDLMSDEQFF; DNA: TGCAGCGTTGAAGATTTAATGTCCGATGAGCAGTTCTTC
J: TRBJ1-1; size: NA; D: NA; V: TRBV11-2; CDR3: CASSLGGSVNTEAFF; DNA: TGTGCCAGCAGCTTAGGCGGTTCGGTGAACACTGAAGCTTTCTTT
J: TRBJ1-1; size: many; D: NA; V: TRBV6-6; CDR3: CASFLSYGNTEAFF; DNA: TGTGCCAGCTTTCTTTCTTACGGAAACACTGAAGCTTTCTTT
J: TRBJ1-5; size: many; D: NA; V: TRBV20-1; CDR3: CSASEAGVGNQPQHF; DNA: TGCAGTGCTAGTGAGGCCGGAGTTGGCAATCAGCCCCAGCATTTT
J: TRBJ2-7; size: few; D: NA; V: TRBV11-2; CDR3: CASSLVGNEQYF; DNA: TGTGCCAGCAGCTTAGTAGGGAACGAGCAGTACTTC
J: TRBJ1-1; size: many; D: NA; V: TRBV9; CDR3: CASSVGQLNTEAFF; DNA: TGTGCCAGCAGCGTAGGCCAGTTGAACACTGAAGCTTTCTTT
J: TRBJ2-3; size: NA; D: TRBD2; V: TRBV5-1; CDR3: CASSSGTSGRTPDTQYF; DNA: TGCGCCAGCAGCTCCGGGACTAGCGGGAGAACTCCAGATACGCAGTATTTT
J: TRBJ2-5; size: many; D: NA; V: TRBV11-3; CDR3: CASSKYQETQYF; DNA: TGTGCCAGCAGCAAGTACCAAGAGACCCAGTACTTC
J: TRBJ2-5; size: many; D: NA; V: TRBV5-1; CDR3: CASSWGETQYF; DNA: TGTGCCAGCAGTTGGGGAGAGACCCAGTACTTC
J: TRBJ2-3; size: NA; D: NA; V: TRBV2; CDR3: CATQAGTFSDTQYF; DNA: TGTGCCACCCAAGCTGGGACCTTTTCAGATACGCAGTATTTT
J: TRBJ2-1; size: many; D: NA; V: TRBV28; CDR3: CASSYFSSDEQFF; DNA: TGTGCCAGCAGTTACTTTAGTAGCGATGAGCAGTTCTTC
J: TRBJ2-1; size: many; D: NA; V: TRBV7-8; CDR3: CASSLIEGLTYNEQFF; DNA: TGTGCCAGCAGCTTAATCGAGGGACTGACCTACAATGAGCAGTTCTTC
J: TRBJ1-6; size: many; D: NA; V: TRBV3-1; CDR3: CASSQDLVRSSSYNSPLHF; DNA: TGTGCCAGCAGCCAAGATCTGGTACGTAGCAGCTCCTATAATTCACCCCTCCACTTT
J: TRBJ2-5; size: NA; D: TRBD1; V: TRBV7-2; CDR3: CASSFFPRTGLGETQYF; DNA: TGTGCCAGCAGCTTTTTTCCCCGGACAGGGCTAGGGGAGACCCAGTACTTC
J: TRBJ2-5; size: few; D: NA; V: TRBV13; CDR3: CASSRRSLASGQETQYF; DNA: TGTGCCAGCAGCCGCCGCTCCCTAGCGTCCGGCCAAGAGACCCAGTACTTC
J: TRBJ2-7; size: many; D: TRBD2; V: TRBV3-1; CDR3: CASSPTGLPNEQYF; DNA: TGTGCCAGCAGCCCTACGGGACTACCCAACGAGCAGTACTTC
J: TRBJ2-3; size: many; D: TRBD2; V: TRBV18; CDR3: CASSPPSSGLDTQYF; DNA: TGTGCCAGCTCACCACCTTCTAGCGGTCTAGATACGCAGTATTTT
J: TRBJ2-2; size: NA; D: TRBD1; V: TRBV11-2; CDR3: CASSLPGQGHGTGELFF; DNA: TGTGCCAGCAGCTTGCCGGGACAGGGGCACGGCACCGGGGAGCTGTTTTTT
J: TRBJ1-1; size: NA; D: NA; V: TRBV30; CDR3: CAWSVSRWTEAFF; DNA: TGTGCCTGGAGTGTGTCACGTTGGACTGAAGCTTTCTTT
J: TRBJ2-3; size: few; D: TRBD1; V: TRBV5-1; CDR3: CASSLRQGASDTQYF; DNA: TGCGCCAGCAGCTTGAGGCAGGGGGCATCAGATACGCAGTATTTT
J: TRBJ2-7; size: many; D: NA; V: TRBV7-2; CDR3: CASSLGYSYEQYF; DNA: TGTGCCAGCAGTTTGGGGTACTCCTACGAGCAGTACTTC